These 13 T cell receptor beta chains were all obtained from the same sample, sequenced in a study of T cell responses to AZD1222 COVID-19 vaccine. The data were produced by immunoSEQ multiplex PCR, yet TCRdb's version contains in-frame clones alone and is incomplete. This sample yields around 160,000 clones, of which roughly 92% are seen a single time; around 0.66% belongs to the top ten. The sequencing used peripheral blood, collected on day 0 of AZD1222 vaccination. All receptors derive from an adult in good health.

This chain links TRBV5-4 with TRBJ2-1; D is perhaps TRBD1 or TRBD2 (5 bases each). Looked up from germline, CDR1 is SGHNT and CDR2 is YYREEE (reference sequence). There are 15 residues in the CDR3. V lost 0 bases and J lost 9, with 16 bases in between. The CDR3 nucleotides read TGTGCCAGCAGCTTGGCCGGCGGCAGGGCGGGTGAGCAGTTCTTC. It encodes CASSLAGGRAGEQFF.

In DNA, the CDR3 is TGTGCCAGCTCCAAATACGGGATCTCCTACGAGCAGTACTTC. Protein sequence: CASSKYGISYEQYF. This chain joins TRBV6-5 and TRBJ2-7; TRBD2 is a possible D gene (5 bases). V was clipped by 8 bases and J by 0 bases, with 14 bases between them. This CDR3 contains 14 residues. The V gene's germline CDR1 is MNHEY and CDR2 SVGAGI.

J is TRBJ1-1 and V is TRBV12-3 or TRBV12-4; D remains ambiguous. V was shortened by 6 bases and J by 3 bases, with 11 bases between the two germline ends. The CDR3 length is 13 residues. The chain's CDR3 is CASSLGRYTEAFF. Written as DNA, the CDR3 is TGTGCCAGCAGCCTAGGACGGTACACTGAAGCTTTCTTT.

The V call is TRBV6-6, the J call TRBJ1-1, with TRBD1 as a possible D gene (5 bases). Trimming removed 5 bases at V and 0 bases at J, with 19 bases between. In germline, CDR1 is MNHNY, CDR2 SVGAGI (reference sequence). This CDR3 has 17 amino acids. The CDR3: CASSRLPQGFVNTEAFF. The CDR3 DNA reads as TGTGCCAGCAGTCGACTCCCCCAGGGTTTCGTGAACACTGAAGCTTTCTTT.

The chain couples TRBV15 to TRBJ2-7, with a tentative D call TRBD2 (5 bases). The germline V gene has CDR1 LNHNV and CDR2 YYDKDF (reference sequence). The CDR3 runs 15 residues. V was clipped by 1 base and J by 6 bases, with 16 bases between them. The chain's CDR3 is CATSRVLGGRREQYF. The CDR3 DNA follows: TGTGCCACCAGCAGAGTACTAGGAGGTCGACGCGAGCAGTACTTC. Looking up the rest from reference TRBV15 and TRBJ2-7 gives the full variable domain: DAMVIQNPRYQVTQFGKPVTLSCSQTLNHNVMYWYQQKSSQAPKLLFHYYDKDFNNEADTPDNFQSRRPNTSFCFLDIRSPGLGDTAMYLCATSRVLGGRREQYFGPGTRLTVT.

The chain employs TRBV5-5 and TRBJ1-3; D is uncertain. Germline CDR1 is SGHKS and CDR2 is YYEKEE (reference sequence). The CDR3 consists of 15 residues. V was clipped by 0 bases and J by 4 bases, with 11 bases between them. The CDR3 reads CASSLDGRLGNTIYF. The CDR3 nucleotides read TGTGCCAGCAGCTTGGATGGCAGACTAGGAAACACCATATATTTT.

The CDR3 region has the DNA TGTGCCAGCAGTCCCCGTCCTAGCACTGAAGCTTTCTTT. It codes for CASSPRPSTEAFF. The rearrangement uses TRBV3-1 (or the pseudogene TRBV3-2) and TRBJ1-1; D unresolved. With 6 bases removed from V and 4 bases from J, the gap between germline ends came to 12 bases. CDR1 and CDR2 from the germline V gene are LGHDT and YNNKEL (reference sequence). This CDR3 comprises 13 residues.

This chain connects TRBV9 to TRBJ2-2; 10 bases map to TRBD1. There are 18 residues in the CDR3. The germline V gene encodes CDR1 SGDLS and CDR2 YYNGEE. V trimming: 7 bases; J trimming: 4 bases; junction bases outside the gene matches: 16. The CDR3 nucleotides read TGTGCCAGCGGGGACAGGGGATCGTCTTTGGTTCGCACCGGGGAGCTGTTTTTT. It translates to CASGDRGSSLVRTGELFF. Complete variable domain (other parts from reference TRBV9 and TRBJ2-2): DSGVTQTPKHLITATGQRVTLRCSPRSGDLSVYWYQQSLDQGLQFLIQYYNGEERAKGNILERFSAQQFPDLHSELNLSSLELGDSALYFCASGDRGSSLVRTGELFFGEGSRLTVL.

V usage is TRBV20-1 and J usage is TRBJ1-6; D is uncertain. The CDR3 length is 12 residues. V lost 4 bases, J lost 11 bases, and 12 bases lay in between. Germline values: CDR1 DFQATT, CDR2 SNEGSKA (reference sequence). CDR3 in amino acids: CSANDEGPPLHF. In DNA form, the CDR3 reads TGCAGTGCTAATGACGAAGGGCCACCCCTCCACTTT.

J is TRBJ2-3 and V is TRBV2; no definite D call. The CDR3 contains 12 residues. The germline gives CDR1 SNHLY, CDR2 FYNNEI. V lost 1 base and J 1 base, leaving 0 bases between the germline ends. The CDR3 region has the DNA TGTGCCAGCAGTGAAGGCACAGATACGCAGTATTTT. This translates into CASSEGTDTQYF.

V is TRBV2 and J is TRBJ2-5, with D uncertain. CDR3 size: 12 residues. Between the trimmed V and J ends, which lost 6 bases and 7 bases, there was a span of 12 bases. The germline gives CDR1 SNHLY, CDR2 FYNNEI. As DNA, the CDR3 is TGTGCCAGCAGCGGACGCTTGGGGACCCAGTACTTC. Translating it yields CASSGRLGTQYF.

The chain links TRBV10-3 to TRBJ2-7; D gene uncertain. Germline V gene sequence: CDR1 ENHRY, CDR2 SYGVKD. Trimming took off 2 bases at V and 3 bases at J, with 5 bases between the two ends. CDR3 length equals 12 residues. CDR3 coding DNA: TGTGCCATCAGTGAGAGTTTCTACGAGCAGTACTTC. Translation: CAISESFYEQYF.

The chain employs TRBV10-3 and TRBJ1-1, with 10 bases aligning to TRBD1. CDR3 size: 13 residues. Unmatched junction bases numbered 5, after V lost 9 bases and J lost 4 bases. Per the germline V gene, CDR1 is ENHRY and CDR2 is SYGVKD. This chain's CDR3 is CAIWDRGGTEAFF. The CDR3 coding sequence is TGTGCCATTTGGGACAGGGGTGGCACTGAAGCTTTCTTT.